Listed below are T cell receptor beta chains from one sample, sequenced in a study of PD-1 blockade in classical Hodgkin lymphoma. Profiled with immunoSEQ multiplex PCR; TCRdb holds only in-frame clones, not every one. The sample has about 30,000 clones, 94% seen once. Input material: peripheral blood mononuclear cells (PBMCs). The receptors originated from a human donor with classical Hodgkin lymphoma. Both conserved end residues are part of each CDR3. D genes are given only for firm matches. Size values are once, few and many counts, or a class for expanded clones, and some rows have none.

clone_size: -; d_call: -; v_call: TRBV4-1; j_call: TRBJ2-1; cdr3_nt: TGCGCCAGCAGCCAAGACCCGGGGTCCAATGAGCAGTTCTTC; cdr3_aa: CASSQDPGSNEQFF
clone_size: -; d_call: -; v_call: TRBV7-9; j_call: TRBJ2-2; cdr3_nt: TGTGCCAGCAGCTTGGTAGCCGCCGGGGAGCTGTTTTTT; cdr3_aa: CASSLVAAGELFF
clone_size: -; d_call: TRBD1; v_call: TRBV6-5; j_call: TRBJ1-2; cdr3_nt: TGTGCCAGCAGTTACGCCACAGGGGGGGGCTACACCTTC; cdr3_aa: CASSYATGGGYTF
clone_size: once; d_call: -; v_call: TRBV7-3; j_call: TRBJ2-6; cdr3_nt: TGTGCCAGCAGCTTAGTTTTGCTCTCTGGGGCCAACGTCCTGACTTTC; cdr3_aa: CASSLVLLSGANVLTF
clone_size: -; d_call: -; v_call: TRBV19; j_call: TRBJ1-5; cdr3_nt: TGTGCCAGTAGTTTAACATACCAAGGGTTGAATCAGCCCCAGCATTTT; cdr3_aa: CASSLTYQGLNQPQHF
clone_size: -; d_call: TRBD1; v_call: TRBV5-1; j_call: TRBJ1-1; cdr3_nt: TGCGCCAGCAGCCCACCGCCCGGGACAGCTTATTACACTGAAGCTTTCTTT; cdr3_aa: CASSPPPGTAYYTEAFF
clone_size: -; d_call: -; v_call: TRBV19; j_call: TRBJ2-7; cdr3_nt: TGTGCCAGTAGTAGCCCGGGACCCGACGAGCAGTACTTC; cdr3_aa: CASSSPGPDEQYF
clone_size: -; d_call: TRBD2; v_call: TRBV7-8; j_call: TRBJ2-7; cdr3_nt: TGTGCCAGCACCAGGACTAGCGGGGCCTACGAGCAGTACTTC; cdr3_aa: CASTRTSGAYEQYF
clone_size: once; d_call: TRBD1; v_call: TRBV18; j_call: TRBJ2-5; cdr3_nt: TGTGCCAGCTCACCAGGACTCGCAGGGGGTCAAGAGACCCAGTACTTC; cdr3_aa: CASSPGLAGGQETQYF
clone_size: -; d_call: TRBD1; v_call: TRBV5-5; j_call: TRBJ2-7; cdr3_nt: TGTGCCAGCAGCGCACAGGGGTACGAGCAGTACTTC; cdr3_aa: CASSAQGYEQYF
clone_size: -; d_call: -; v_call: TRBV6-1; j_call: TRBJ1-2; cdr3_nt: TGTGCCAGCAGGAAAGGGGGGGGTTACGGCTACACCTTC; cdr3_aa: CASRKGGGYGYTF
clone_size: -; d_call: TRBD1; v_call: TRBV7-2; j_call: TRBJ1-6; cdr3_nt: TGTGCCAGCAGCAAAGAGGCAGGGGGCGCCCATTCACCCCTCCACTTT; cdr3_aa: CASSKEAGGAHSPLHF